This T cell receptor beta chain comes out of a study of CD8 T cells in ankylosing spondylitis. Study-wide points: Peripheral blood held disease-linked clones only at relatively low frequency, and these were CD8+. Characteristic, it appeared, of ankylosing spondylitis blood was a TCR beta motif of several highly homologous variants.

V was cut by 3 bases and J by 4 bases, with 13 bases left in between. CDR1 is DFQATT, CDR2 SNEGSKA, per germline (reference sequence). The CDR3 loop spans 14 amino acids. TCRdb processed the 5' RACE reads anew with MiXCR; each CDR3 protein has one entry. The sample contains 15,000 to 20,000 distinct CDR3 sequences, under 8.5% of which appear only once. This clonotype was detected ten times or more. Its antigen is unknown. Material: blood. This TCR was recovered from a male donor with ankylosing spondylitis or in good health (not recorded which). The rearrangement uses TRBV20-1 and TRBJ2-1; D uncertain. The CDR3 sequence: CSASRGNRYNEQFF. CDR3 DNA sequence: TGCAGTGCTAGCCGAGGTAATAGGTACAATGAGCAGTTCTTC.